This TCR beta chain appears in the sequencing data of a study of neurological immune-mediated disorders (dated by TCRdb to about 2019). Regarding the study in general: Among the approximately 34 multiple sclerosis patients, about 31 had relapsing-remitting MS and 3 had secondary progressive MS. The cohort was made up of some 70 subjects, consisting of some 14 HAM/TSP patients, 34 multiple sclerosis patients and about 20 healthy controls. Peripheral blood TCR-beta repertoires from patients with HTLV-I-associated myelopathy (HAM/TSP), patients with multiple sclerosis, and healthy controls were compared in the study using UMI-based sequencing. The approximately 110 TCR-beta libraries included longitudinal samples, technical triplicates and paired sorted CD4+ and CD8+ T-cell subsets alongside PBMC samples. Broader findings and caveats from the paper: TCR clonal expansion was highest in HAM/TSP patients and lowest in MS patients, with MS patients falling below even healthy controls. No association of the MS cluster with clinical or MRI features was observed, and the need for larger cohorts was stated by the authors. Phylogenetic analysis grouped repertoires from 18 of 34 MS patients into a cluster of related CDR3 sequences, suggesting a possible repertoire-level signature. No identical CDR3 amino acid sequences were shared among expanded clones across subjects, suggesting private TCR-beta repertoires in all groups.

This clonotype was detected many times. Its specific antigen is unknown. Base qualities are missing; no much larger clone stands one base away. V loses 2 bases at its end and J loses 6 bases; junction bases beyond the gene matches: 6. The germline V gene provides CDR1 SGHDT and CDR2 YYEEEE. The CDR3 sequence holds 15 residues, the cysteine and phenylalanine included. Just CDR3 DNA is preserved here, 45 bases in frame from base 1. To synthesize cDNA, template-switch 5'RACE was performed with a primer carrying a 10-nucleotide random unique molecular identifier so that each TCR transcript was tagged. Every sequencing run covered 15-18 subjects and yielded more than 180 million TCR-beta sequences. The RNeasy kit was used to extract total RNA. The KAPA Real-time Library Amplification kit was used to amplify TCR-beta VDJ regions with primers targeting the TCR constant region and the 5'RACE anchor. A first PCR added sample indexes and Illumina adaptors, after which a second PCR increased the library yield. After Ampure bead purification, the roughly 650 bp TCR product was size-selected on a 2% E-gel SizeSelection system. Before pooling, library quality was checked on a Bioanalyzer, concentration was measured with Qubit, and libraries were quantified with the Kapa Library Quantification kit. An Illumina HiSeq 2500 was used to sequence the libraries paired-end at 2 x 150 bp. To increase sequence diversity, roughly 24-31% phiX was spiked into each library pool. Concerning the study's data processing: Quality-filtered reads were processed with the UMI-based MiGEC pipeline, and over 90% of raw TCR sequences were removed by the MiGEC pipeline during error correction. IMGT germline references were used for alignment of VDJ genes, and clonotypes were defined by a unique CDR3 amino acid sequence together with V-J genes. VDJtools evaluated clonal expansion, Shannon diversity and CDR3 relatedness (CalcPairwiseDistances, ClusterSamples); CLCbio workbench built phylogenetic trees. Expanded clones were defined as having at least 8 unique UMIs, based on coefficient-of-variation modelling across technical triplicates. TCRdb handled the public reads itself, with Q25 trimming in fastp and clone calling in MiXCR, and kept productive beta chains. Each entry is one CDR3 protein sequence, shown with its most common DNA and genes. The V and J calls, along with clone size, are taken from TCRdb and not from the paper's own processing. Within this sample are 90,000 to 150,000 distinct CDR3 sequences, with more than 2.5% of them counted one time only. 1% to 1.5% of the sample is in the top ten clones.

For the unsorted PBMC libraries, 2 million PBMCs were stored in RNAlater at -80 degrees C until RNA extraction and were used to generate the libraries. The multiple sclerosis patients were enrolled in a US clinical protocol that evaluated disease progression with magnetic resonance imaging. PBMCs were separated from peripheral blood using Ficoll-Hypaque density gradient centrifugation and then cryopreserved in liquid nitrogen. The chain is encoded by TRBV5-6 joined to TRBJ2-2; 8 bases in between match TRBD1. The material sequenced was PBMCs. This receptor was obtained from a woman aged 25 to 39 with multiple sclerosis. The CDR3 protein is CASSFLQGGPGELFF. In nucleotide form, the sequence is TGTGCCAGCAGCTTCCTACAGGGGGGCCCCGGGGAGCTGTTTTTT.